This is a list of T cell receptor beta chains from one sample in a study of cytomegalovirus exposure and HLA in healthy donors. Assay: immunoSEQ multiplex PCR; the TCRdb copy retains only in-frame clones and omits some. This sample has 130,000 to 150,000 clones; roughly 68% occur once, and the top ten carry approximately 4.2%. The sequencing sample was made of PBMCs. All receptors come from a man aged 55 to 70 in good health and CMV-seronegative. Each CDR3 is given with its conserved first and last residue. Fields, in order: V gene, CDR3 length, J gene, D gene, clone size, CDR3 DNA, CDR3 protein. A D gene is named only where the DNA matches it firmly. Clone size is not always given. Where it is, it says once, few, many or a class for expanded clones.

>TRBV11-3|13|TRBJ2-1|NA|once
TGTGCCAGCAGCCCCTCCCAGTACAATGAGCAGTTCTTC
CASSPSQYNEQFF
>TRBV7-8|17|TRBJ1-3|TRBD1|few
TGTGCCAGCAGCTCGGGACAGGGGGCCTTCTCTGGAAACACCATATATTTT
CASSSGQGAFSGNTIYF
>TRBV6-1|16|TRBJ2-7|NA|NA
TGTGCCAGCAGTGAAGTTAAGACCGTGGGGCCCTACGAGCAGTACTTC
CASSEVKTVGPYEQYF
>TRBV27|14|TRBJ1-1|TRBD1|NA
TGTGCCAGCAGTGCGGACAGGGGAAGGGCTGAAGCTTTCTTT
CASSADRGRAEAFF
>TRBV30|13|TRBJ1-2|NA|few
TGTGCCTGGCAGGGGAGCTGGGGCTATGGCTACACCTTC
CAWQGSWGYGYTF
>TRBV5-5|15|TRBJ1-4|TRBD1|NA
TGTGCCAGCAGCCCTGAGACAGGGGGCGATGAAAAACTGTTTTTT
CASSPETGGDEKLFF
>TRBV5-1|15|TRBJ2-1|TRBD2|once
TGCGCCAGCAGCTCCTCTAGCGGGGGTTCAAATGAGCAGTTCTTC
CASSSSSGGSNEQFF
>TRBV9|14|TRBJ2-3|TRBD2|few
TGTGCCAGCAGCCCCGGAGGGAGCGGGGGTACGCAGTATTTT
CASSPGGSGGTQYF
>TRBV28|15|TRBJ1-1|NA|once
TGTGCCAGCAGCCGTGGTGGCGAGGGGGGGACTGAAGCTTTCTTT
CASSRGGEGGTEAFF
>TRBV7-9|13|TRBJ1-2|NA|NA
TGTGCCAGCAGCTTAAGGGAGAACTATGGCTACACCTTC
CASSLRENYGYTF
>TRBV29-1|12|TRBJ2-2|NA|NA
TGCAGCGCCCACAGGGCCACCGGGGAGCTGTTTTTT
CSAHRATGELFF
>TRBV28|15|TRBJ2-7|TRBD2|NA
TGTGCCAGCACAGAGTCGCTAGCGGAACGAGGCGAGCAGTACTTC
CASTESLAERGEQYF
>TRBV7-2|16|TRBJ2-3|TRBD1|few
TGTGCCAGCAGCACGAATACAGGGGCGAACACAGATACGCAGTATTTT
CASSTNTGANTDTQYF
>TRBV6-6|13|TRBJ2-5|NA|NA
TGTGCCAGCAGCGGACAGCTCCAAGAGACCCAGTACTTC
CASSGQLQETQYF
>TRBV5-1|16|TRBJ2-5|TRBD1|NA
TGCGCCAGCAGCCTCCGCCCCGGGACAGACCAAGAGACCCAGTACTTC
CASSLRPGTDQETQYF
>TRBV5-1|18|TRBJ2-2|TRBD2|NA
TGCGCCAGCAGCCTCTGGACTAGCGGGAGGGAGGACACCGGGGAGCTGTTTTTT
CASSLWTSGREDTGELFF
>TRBV7-6|16|TRBJ1-3|TRBD1|NA
TGTGCCAGCAGCTCTCTGCTACAGGGGGCTGGAAACACCATATATTTT
CASSSLLQGAGNTIYF
>TRBV4-3|16|TRBJ2-4|NA|few
TGCGCCAGCAGCCCTGTCCTCGACAGGGCCAAAAACATTCAGTACTTC
CASSPVLDRAKNIQYF
>TRBV29-1|11|TRBJ1-1|NA|few
TGCAGCGTCAAATTGAACACTGAAGCTTTCTTT
CSVKLNTEAFF
>TRBV11-2|16|TRBJ2-4|TRBD1|NA
TGTGCCAGCAGCTTTACAGGGGGCGCGACCAAAAACATTCAGTACTTC
CASSFTGGATKNIQYF
>TRBV4-2|13|TRBJ2-5|NA|once
TGTGCCAGCAGTATGGAGGACCAAGAGACCCAGTACTTC
CASSMEDQETQYF
>TRBV21-1|15|TRBJ2-7|NA|once
TGTGCCAGCAGCAAAGGGGCAGGGGCGTCCCACGAGCAGTACTTC
CASSKGAGASHEQYF
>TRBV29-1|13|TRBJ2-7|NA|NA
TGCAGCGTTGAAGGGAGCGGTTCCTACGAGCAGTACTTC
CSVEGSGSYEQYF